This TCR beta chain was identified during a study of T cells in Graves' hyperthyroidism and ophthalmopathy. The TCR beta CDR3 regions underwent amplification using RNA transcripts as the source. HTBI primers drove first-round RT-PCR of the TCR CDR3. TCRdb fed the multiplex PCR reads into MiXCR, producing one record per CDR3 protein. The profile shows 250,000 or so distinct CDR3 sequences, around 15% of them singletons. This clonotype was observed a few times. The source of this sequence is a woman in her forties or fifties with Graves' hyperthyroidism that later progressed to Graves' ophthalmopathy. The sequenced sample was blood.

CDR3 residues: CASSLGIGNEQFF. The CDR3 DNA sequence: TGCGCCAGCTCTCTTGGTATAGGCAATGAGCAGTTCTTC. The rearrangement joins TRBV5-1 to TRBJ2-1; D remains ambiguous. This CDR3 is built from 13 residues. Trimming took off 7 bases at V and 6 bases at J, with 14 bases between the two ends. CDR1 is SGHRS, CDR2 YFSETQ, per germline.